The 21 T cell receptor beta chains listed next were all sequenced from one sample in a study of glioma-infiltrating T cells. The iRepertoire nested amplicon-rescue multiplex PCR amplified TCR alpha and beta CDR3s from RNA. TCRdb redid the calling of the multiplex PCR reads with MiXCR, one entry per CDR3 protein. The table lists more than 90,000 distinct CDR3 sequences, around 42% of them singletons. The specimen was glioma tissue, nonneoplastic brain tissue, or PBMCs (not recorded which). These receptors came from a human donor with low-grade glioma or glioblastoma, undergoing nonglioma brain surgery, or in good health (not recorded which).

The chain links TRBV6-6 to TRBJ2-7; D unresolved. The V gene lost 5 bases and the J gene lost 7 bases, with 15 bases spanning the gap. This CDR3 comprises 13 residues. Germline V CDR1 and CDR2: MNHNY, SVGAGI (reference sequence). As DNA, the CDR3 is TGTGCCAGCAGTGATGGTCGGCACAAAGAGCAGTACTTC. The encoded protein is CASSDGRHKEQYF.

This clonotype was recorded many times. This rearrangement joins TRBV6-1 to TRBJ1-4, with D unclear. This CDR3 comprises 15 residues. The V end lost 5 bases, the J end lost 0 bases, and 10 bases lay between the germline ends. CDR1 and CDR2 from the germline V gene are MNHNS and SASEGT. This chain's CDR3 is CASSYTASTNEKLFF. DNA for the CDR3: TGTGCCAGCAGTTACACGGCGTCAACTAATGAAAAACTGTTTTTT.

This clonotype was seen ten or more times. The chain recombines TRBV6-2 or TRBV6-3 with TRBJ2-2, with a weak D call TRBD2 (6 bases). With 5 bases removed from V and 13 bases from J, the gap between germline ends came to 14 bases. The CDR3 covers 12 residues. Per the germline V gene, CDR1 is MNHEY and CDR2 is SVGEGT. CDR3 sequence: CASSPASEGLFF. The CDR3 DNA reads as TGTGCCAGCAGTCCTGCTAGCGAGGGGCTGTTTTTT.

This clonotype was seen repeatedly, ten times or more. Written as DNA, the CDR3 is TGTGCCAGTAGTCCCCCTCCCTACTCAGTCGATGGCTACACCTTC. Amino acid sequence: CASSPPPYSVDGYTF. This chain links TRBV19 with TRBJ1-2, with D hard to call. Per the germline V gene, CDR1 is LNHDA and CDR2 is SQIVND (reference sequence). CDR3 length: 15 amino acids. Trimming took off 5 bases at V and 6 bases at J, with 19 bases between the two ends.

With regard to this clonotype: Here the CDR3 omits its conserved ending phenylalanine or tryptophan, so a read error is the likely source. The chain recombines TRBV28 with TRBJ1-2; TRBD1 matches 7 bases. The CDR3 runs 14 residues. The germline V gene has CDR1 MDHEN and CDR2 SYDVKM. CDR3 loop: CARSLVGTVGGYTI. The CDR3 DNA follows: TGTGCCAGAAGTTTAGTCGGGACAGTGGGGGGCTACACCATC.

As concerns this clonotype: One end of the junction varies from germline; a read error may be responsible. The chain links TRBV29-1 to TRBJ2-3, with 9 positions matching TRBD1. This CDR3 spans 16 amino acids. Germline V gene data show CDR1 as SQVTM and CDR2 as ANQGSEA. In DNA, the CDR3 is TGCAGGGTTGAATTTCCGGGACAGGGCTTCTGGGATACGCAGTATTTT. Translated: CRVEFPGQGFWDTQYF.

Many counts were recorded for this clonotype. This CDR3 is CATSSLGTVLEGTDTQYF. Written as DNA, the CDR3 is TGTGCCACCAGCAGTCTCGGGACAGTCCTAGAAGGCACAGATACGCAGTATTTT. The V gene is TRBV15, the J gene TRBJ2-3; 7 nucleotides line up with TRBD1. This CDR3 region has 18 residues. Germline assignment: CDR1 LNHNV and CDR2 YYDKDF (reference sequence). Trimming at V came to 3 bases and at J to 1 base, leaving 13 bases not matched to a gene.

As to this clonotype: Mismatch with germline at one junction end may stem from a read error. The chain links TRBV6-4 to TRBJ1-1, with D possibly TRBD1 on 6 matching bases. This CDR3 is built from 14 residues. Germline lookup yields CDR1 MRHNA and CDR2 SNTAGT. CDR3 nucleotide sequence: TGTGCCAGCAGCCTCGAGGGGGGAGACAATGAAACTTTCTTT. Translating gives CASSLEGGDNETFF.

This clonotype was seen many times. V and J are TRBV14 and TRBJ2-3; D uncertain. CDR3 length equals 14 residues. V dropped 1 base and J dropped 8 bases, with 13 bases sitting between them. Germline values: CDR1 SGHDN, CDR2 FVKESK. Here the CDR3 reads CASSQAHGAATQYF. The CDR3 nucleotides read TGTGCCAGCAGCCAAGCCCATGGTGCGGCTACGCAGTATTTT.

This chain uses TRBV19 with TRBJ2-7; tentative D call: TRBD1 (6 bases). Trimming removed 4 bases from V and 2 bases from J, with 18 bases in between. The CDR3 length is 16 residues. Germline CDR1 and CDR2: LNHDA and SQIVND (reference sequence). DNA of the CDR3: TGTGCCAGTAGTAACCTCCAGGGGCCCGGGGCCTACGAGCAGTACTTC. Amino acids: CASSNLQGPGAYEQYF.

In its sample, this clonotype was seen many times. V is TRBV7-9 and J is TRBJ2-5, with D tentatively TRBD1 or TRBD2 (5 bases each). CDR1 and CDR2 from the germline V gene are SEHNR and FQNEAQ (reference sequence). There are 18 residues in the CDR3. V was pared by 0 bases and J by 3 bases, with 20 bases between. CDR3 DNA: TGTGCCAGCAGCTTAGCTCAGGCGGCCCGGGACGCGAAAGAGACCCAGTACTTC. As protein: CASSLAQAARDAKETQYF.

This clonotype was counted a few times. A much larger clone differs by one base, so this may be a read error. The chain has TRBV6-4 and TRBJ2-1; D might be TRBD2 (6 bases). Trimming shortened V by 3 bases and J by 0 bases, and 9 bases separated the two germline ends. The CDR3 sequence is 15 residues long. Germline V lookup: CDR1 MRHNA, CDR2 SNTAGT. CDR3 sequence: CASSERGRSYNEQFF. The DNA for the CDR3 is TGTGCCAGCAGTGAGCGGGGCCGCTCCTACAATGAGCAGTTCTTC.

This clonotype was seen many times. The chain joins TRBV2 to TRBJ2-3, with 10 bases that match TRBD1. Germline trimming cut 1 base from V and 8 bases from J; bases unmatched to any gene: 6. This CDR3 is 15 amino acids long. Germline values: CDR1 SNHLY, CDR2 FYNNEI. This CDR3 is CASSEVGQGSGTQYF. In DNA, the CDR3 is TGTGCCAGCAGTGAAGTGGGACAGGGGTCAGGTACGCAGTATTTT.

On this clonotype itself: Just one base apart from a much larger clone, this may be a read error. The J gene is TRBJ2-5, the V gene TRBV19; 8 bases line up with TRBD2. CDR1 and CDR2 from the germline V gene are LNHDA and SQIVND (reference sequence). CDR3 length: 14 residues. This CDR3 is CDSSAGGAVETQYF. For the CDR3, the DNA is TGTGACAGTAGTGCCGGGGGGGCTGTGGAGACCCAGTACTTC.

Points on this clonotype: The germline gene is not matched at one end of the junction; a read error may be the cause. This rearrangement joins TRBV4-1 to TRBJ1-2; tentative D call: TRBD1 (5 bases). The CDR3 has 14 amino acids. CDR1 is MGHRA, CDR2 YSYEKL, per germline. This chain's CDR3 is CASGQVGTNYGCTF. The CDR3 nucleotides are TGCGCCAGCGGCCAAGTGGGGACTAACTATGGCTGCACCTTC.

This chain connects TRBV6-1 to TRBJ2-1; 10 nucleotides align to TRBD1. The CDR3 contains 14 residues. Germline V gene sequence: CDR1 MNHNS, CDR2 SASEGT. V dropped 5 bases and J dropped 10; count of bases not matched to a gene: 8. CDR3 region: CASSTGQGVYEQFF. CDR3 bases: TGTGCCAGCAGTACCGGACAGGGGGTCTACGAGCAGTTCTTC.

This chain uses TRBV6-5 with TRBJ2-1; D uncertain. The CDR3 sequence is 12 residues long. CDR1 is MNHEY and CDR2 is SVGAGI in the germline V gene. V lost 6 bases to trimming and J lost 6 bases, with 9 bases between them. The CDR3 nucleotides are TGTGCCAGCAGCAGCAGCAGCAATGAGCAGTTCTTC. This translates into CASSSSSNEQFF.

This sequence joins TRBV6-1 and TRBJ2-7; D not resolved. This CDR3 contains 14 residues. V was clipped by 5 bases and J by 4 bases, with 15 bases between them. CDR1 and CDR2 (germline): MNHNS, SASEGT. CDR3 sequence (DNA): TGTGCCAGCAGTTCCGGGCCAGCCTATTACGAGCAGTACTTC. It translates to CASSSGPAYYEQYF.

A note on this clonotype: No conserved phenylalanine or tryptophan is present at the end of the CDR3, so a read error is the likely explanation. The chain links TRBV6-1 to TRBJ2-1, with D perhaps matching TRBD1 (5 bases). Per the germline V gene, CDR1 is MNHNS and CDR2 is SASEGT. The CDR3 is made up of 16 amino acids. The CDR3 DNA reads as TGTGCCGGCAGTGAATTCGGCCAGGGCTCCTACAATGAGCAGTTCCTC. This gives the protein CAGSEFGQGSYNEQFL.

The table lists this clonotype with many counts. The chain links TRBV18 to TRBJ1-5; D is undetermined. The V gene lost 4 bases and the J gene lost 4 bases, with 14 bases spanning the gap. Looked up from germline, CDR1 is KGHSH and CDR2 is LQKENI. The CDR3 has 15 amino acids. CDR3 sequence: CASSLDRYFNQPQHF. The CDR3 bases are TGTGCCAGCTCACTAGACCGGTACTTTAATCAGCCCCAGCATTTT.

Many counts were recorded for this clonotype. The V gene is TRBV7-2, the J gene TRBJ2-3; either TRBD1 or TRBD2 may fit D (5 bases each). This CDR3 comprises 13 residues. Trimming left V 10 bases short and J 0 bases short, with 11 bases between. CDR1 and CDR2 (germline): SGHTA, FQGNSA. The CDR3 nucleotides read TGTGCCACAGGGAGATTTAGCACAGATACGCAGTATTTT. Translated, it gives CATGRFSTDTQYF.